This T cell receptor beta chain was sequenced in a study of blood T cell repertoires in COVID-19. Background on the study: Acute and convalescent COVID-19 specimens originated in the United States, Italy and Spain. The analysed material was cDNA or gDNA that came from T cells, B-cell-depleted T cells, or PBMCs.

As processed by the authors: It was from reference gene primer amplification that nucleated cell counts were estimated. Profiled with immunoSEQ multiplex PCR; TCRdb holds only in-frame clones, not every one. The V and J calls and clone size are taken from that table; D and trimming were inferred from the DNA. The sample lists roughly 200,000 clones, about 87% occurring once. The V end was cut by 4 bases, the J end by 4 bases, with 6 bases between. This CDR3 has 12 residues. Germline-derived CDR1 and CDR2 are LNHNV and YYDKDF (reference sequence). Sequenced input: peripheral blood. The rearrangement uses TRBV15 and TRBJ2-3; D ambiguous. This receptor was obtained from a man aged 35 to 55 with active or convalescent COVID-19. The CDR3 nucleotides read TGTGCCACCAGCACGGTAGCAGATACGCAGTATTTT. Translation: CATSTVADTQYF.